The source of this T cell receptor (beta chain) is a study of CD8 T cells in ankylosing spondylitis. TCRdb used MiXCR to reprocess the 5' RACE reads, holding one entry per CDR3 protein. The repertoire has some 150,000 distinct CDR3 sequences, roughly 44% of them found once; the top ten carry around 15%. Germline V CDR1 and CDR2: MDHEN, SYDVKM. The CDR3 extends over 13 amino acids. The V and J ends lost 5 bases and 9 bases respectively, with 11 bases between them. Input material: synovial fluid, either unsorted or a sorted T cell fraction (not recorded which). The chain combines TRBV28 with TRBJ1-6; the D gene is possibly TRBD1 (6 bases). The sequence derives from a male donor with ankylosing spondylitis. The CDR3 here is CASSKLRGSPLHF. For the CDR3, the DNA is TGTGCCAGCAGTAAACTCAGGGGTTCACCCCTCCACTTT.